This is a list of T cell receptor beta chains from one sample in a study of regulatory T cells in long-lasting Graves disease. TCRdb called the multiplex PCR reads again in MiXCR, with one record for every CDR3 protein. The sample includes 550,000 to 600,000 distinct CDR3 sequences, 15% to 20% of them seen just once. These data also formed part of another study, on T cells in Graves' hyperthyroidism and ophthalmopathy.

Material: peripheral blood mononuclear cells (PBMCs), obtained at new diagnosis, from a patient treated with antithyroid drugs. All receptors come from a man aged 18 to 29 with Graves disease. Both conserved end residues are part of each CDR3. A D gene is named only where the DNA matches it firmly. For some rows the clone size is stated as once, few or many, or as a class when expanded; others skip it.

size	D	V	J	CDR3	DNA
many	NA	TRBV12-3/TRBV12-4	TRBJ2-5	CASSPGLETQYF	TGTGCCAGCAGTCCAGGGTTAGAGACCCAGTACTTC
many	TRBD1	TRBV27	TRBJ1-2	CASSLGGQPTDYGYTF	TGTGCCAGCAGTTTGGGGGGACAGCCAACTGACTATGGCTACACCTTC
NA	NA	TRBV5-1	TRBJ1-6	CASSLAAVLNSPLHF	TGCGCCAGCAGCTTGGCCGCCGTCCTTAATTCACCCCTCCACTTT
many	NA	TRBV27	TRBJ1-1	CASNPLGPHPNTEAFF	TGTGCCAGCAACCCATTGGGGCCCCACCCGAACACTGAAGCTTTCTTT
many	NA	TRBV20-1	TRBJ2-7	CSARAALGSYEQYF	TGCAGTGCTAGAGCAGCCTTGGGCTCCTACGAGCAGTACTTC
many	NA	TRBV20-1	TRBJ1-1	CSASPREMNTEAFF	TGCAGTGCTAGCCCAAGGGAAATGAACACTGAAGCTTTCTTT
many	NA	TRBV7-9	TRBJ2-1	CASSPPQDNEQFF	TGTGCCAGCAGCCCTCCTCAAGACAATGAGCAGTTCTTC
many	NA	TRBV5-1	TRBJ2-1	CASSLEHLVNEQFF	TGCGCCAGCAGCTTGGAACACCTAGTTAATGAGCAGTTCTTC
NA	TRBD2	TRBV5-1	TRBJ2-3	CASSLLAGVSTDTQYF	TGCGCCAGCAGCTTACTAGCGGGAGTTAGCACAGATACGCAGTATTTT
few	NA	TRBV4-1	TRBJ1-5	CASSQVYNQPQHF	TGCGCCAGCAGCCAAGTTTACAATCAGCCCCAGCATTTT